This T cell receptor (beta chain) was sequenced for a study of T cells in narcolepsy. The germline V gene has CDR1 SGDLS and CDR2 YYNGEE. The CDR3 consists of 21 residues. J lost 2 bases, V lost 4 bases, and 23 bases had no gene match. Comment on this clone: Antigen specificity is unknown.

Sequenced by immunoSEQ multiplex PCR; TCRdb stores in-frame clones only, minus some. The repertoire includes 27,000 or so clones, around 82% of them detected once, and about 3.4% sits in the top ten. Study-wide points: Autoreactive clonotypes reportedly recurred in blood of same and different patients, not controls.

The material sequenced was CD45RA- memory CD4+ T cells from PBMCs. This sequence originates from a human donor with narcolepsy. The chain recombines TRBV9 with TRBJ2-7; TRBD1 aligns across 11 bases. CDR3 region: CASSPRSDSSGRTGGTYEQYF. The CDR3 bases are TGTGCCAGCAGCCCTCGGTCGGATAGTAGTGGGCGGACAGGGGGCACCTACGAGCAGTACTTC.